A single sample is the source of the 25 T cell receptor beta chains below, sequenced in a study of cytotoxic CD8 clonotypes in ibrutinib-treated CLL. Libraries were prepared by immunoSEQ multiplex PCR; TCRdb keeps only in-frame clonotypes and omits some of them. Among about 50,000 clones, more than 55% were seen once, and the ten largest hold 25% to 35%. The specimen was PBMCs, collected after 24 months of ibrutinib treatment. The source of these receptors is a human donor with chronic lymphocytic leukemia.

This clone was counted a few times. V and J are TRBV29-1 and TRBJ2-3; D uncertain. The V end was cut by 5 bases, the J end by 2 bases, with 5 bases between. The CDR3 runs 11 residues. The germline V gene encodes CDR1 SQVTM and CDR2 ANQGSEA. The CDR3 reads CSVSDTDTQYF. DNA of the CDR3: TGCAGCGTTTCGGACACAGATACGCAGTATTTT.

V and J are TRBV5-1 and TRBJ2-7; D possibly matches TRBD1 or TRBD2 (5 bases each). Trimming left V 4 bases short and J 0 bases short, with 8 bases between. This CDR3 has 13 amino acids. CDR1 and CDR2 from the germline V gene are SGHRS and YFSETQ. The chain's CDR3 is CASSPGASYEQYF. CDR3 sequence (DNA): TGCGCCAGCAGCCCCGGGGCCTCCTACGAGCAGTACTTC. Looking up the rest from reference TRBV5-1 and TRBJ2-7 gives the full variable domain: KAGVTQTPRYLIKTRGQQVTLSCSPISGHRSVSWYQQTPGQGLQFLFEYFSETQRNKGNFPGRFSGRQFSNSRSEMNVSTLELGDSALYLCASSPGASYEQYFGPGTRLTVT.

The CDR3 DNA reads as TGTGCCAGCAGGAGGGGGGGGCAGGGAGAGACCCAGTACTTC. Its protein is CASRRGGQGETQYF. The gene calls are TRBV2 and TRBJ2-5; possible D gene TRBD2, 7 bases. Germline CDR1 SNHLY, CDR2 FYNNEI. This CDR3 spans 14 amino acids. V was clipped by 6 bases and J by 4 bases, with 15 bases between them.

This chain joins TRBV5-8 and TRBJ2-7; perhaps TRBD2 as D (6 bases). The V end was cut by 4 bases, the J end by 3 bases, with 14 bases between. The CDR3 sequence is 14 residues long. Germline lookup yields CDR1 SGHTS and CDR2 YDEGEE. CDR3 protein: CASSLGAGNYEQYF. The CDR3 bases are TGTGCCAGCAGCCTCGGAGCGGGCAACTACGAGCAGTACTTC.

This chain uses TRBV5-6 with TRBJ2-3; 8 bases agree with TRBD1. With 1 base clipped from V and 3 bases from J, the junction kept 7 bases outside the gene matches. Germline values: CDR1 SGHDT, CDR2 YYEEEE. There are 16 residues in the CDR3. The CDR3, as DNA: TGTGCCAGCAGCTTGTACAGGGGGAGTGGGACAGATACGCAGTATTTT. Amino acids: CASSLYRGSGTDTQYF.

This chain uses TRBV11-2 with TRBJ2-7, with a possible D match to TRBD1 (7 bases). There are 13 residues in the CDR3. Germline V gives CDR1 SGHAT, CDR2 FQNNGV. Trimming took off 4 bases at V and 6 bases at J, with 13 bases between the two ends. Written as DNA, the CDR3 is TGTGCCAGCAGCTCGGGGCAGGGGGGCGAGCAGTACTTC. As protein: CASSSGQGGEQYF.

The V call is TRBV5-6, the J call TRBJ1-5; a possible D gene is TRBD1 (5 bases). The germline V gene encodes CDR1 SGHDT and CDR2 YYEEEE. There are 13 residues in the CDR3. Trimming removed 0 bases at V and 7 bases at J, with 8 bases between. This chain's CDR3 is CASSLEGVQPQHF. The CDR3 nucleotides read TGTGCCAGCAGCTTGGAAGGGGTGCAGCCCCAGCATTTT.

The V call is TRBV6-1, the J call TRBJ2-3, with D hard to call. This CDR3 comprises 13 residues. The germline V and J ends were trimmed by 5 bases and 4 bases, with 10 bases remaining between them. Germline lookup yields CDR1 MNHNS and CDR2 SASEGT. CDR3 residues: CASSRRSPDTQYF. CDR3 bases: TGTGCCAGCAGTCGACGGTCCCCAGATACGCAGTATTTT.

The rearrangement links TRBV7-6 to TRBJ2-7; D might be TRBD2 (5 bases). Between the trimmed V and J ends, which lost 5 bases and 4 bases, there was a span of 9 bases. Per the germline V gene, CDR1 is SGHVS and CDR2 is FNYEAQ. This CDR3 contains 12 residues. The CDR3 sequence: CASSLGRYEQYF. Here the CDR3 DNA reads TGTGCCAGCAGCCTGGGGAGATACGAGCAGTACTTC.

The CDR3 here is CSVRPQETQYF. CDR3 nucleotide sequence: TGCAGCGTTAGGCCCCAAGAGACCCAGTACTTC. This chain joins TRBV29-1 and TRBJ2-5; D remains unclear. V was cut by 5 bases and J by 1 base, with 5 bases left in between. Germline CDR1 and CDR2: SQVTM and ANQGSEA. The CDR3 covers 11 residues.

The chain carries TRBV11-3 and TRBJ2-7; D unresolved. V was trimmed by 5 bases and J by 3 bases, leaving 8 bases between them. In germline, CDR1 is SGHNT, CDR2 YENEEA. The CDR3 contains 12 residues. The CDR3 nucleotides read TGTGCCAGCAGCCGAACGGGCTACGAGCAGTACTTC. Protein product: CASSRTGYEQYF.

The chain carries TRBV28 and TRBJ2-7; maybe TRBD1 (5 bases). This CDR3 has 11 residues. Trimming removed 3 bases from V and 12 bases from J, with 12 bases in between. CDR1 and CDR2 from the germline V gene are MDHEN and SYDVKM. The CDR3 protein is CASSFWGYRYF. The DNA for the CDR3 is TGTGCCAGCAGTTTTTGGGGCTATCGGTACTTC.

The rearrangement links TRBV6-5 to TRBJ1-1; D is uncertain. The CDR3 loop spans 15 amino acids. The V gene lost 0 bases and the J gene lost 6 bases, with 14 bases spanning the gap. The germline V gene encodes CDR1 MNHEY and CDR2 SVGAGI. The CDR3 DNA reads TGTGCCAGCAGTTACTCCGGAGGGCTTGGGGCTGAAGCTTTCTTT. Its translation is CASSYSGGLGAEAFF.

In DNA, the CDR3 is TGTGCCATCAGCCGGGACTCCGCCGCCGAGCAGTACTTC. Translation: CAISRDSAAEQYF. J is TRBJ2-7 and V is TRBV10-3, with a tentative D call TRBD2 (6 bases). Germline CDR1 and CDR2: ENHRY and SYGVKD. There are 13 residues in the CDR3. V was trimmed by 6 bases and J by 6 bases, leaving 15 bases between them.

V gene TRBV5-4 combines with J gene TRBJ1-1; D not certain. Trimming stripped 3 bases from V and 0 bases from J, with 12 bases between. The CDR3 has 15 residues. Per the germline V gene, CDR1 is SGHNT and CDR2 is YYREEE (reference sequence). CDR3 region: CASSSRTVMNTEAFF. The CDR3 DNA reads TGTGCCAGCAGCTCTCGGACGGTCATGAACACTGAAGCTTTCTTT.

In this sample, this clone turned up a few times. As DNA, the CDR3 is TGCAGCGTTGAGCTCTGGGGGGGTGGCTACACCTTC. Residues: CSVELWGGGYTF. The rearrangement joins TRBV29-1 to TRBJ1-2; D may be TRBD1 (5 bases). V was shortened by 3 bases and J by 7 bases, with 12 bases between the two germline ends. The CDR3 loop spans 12 amino acids. Germline values: CDR1 SQVTM, CDR2 ANQGSEA.

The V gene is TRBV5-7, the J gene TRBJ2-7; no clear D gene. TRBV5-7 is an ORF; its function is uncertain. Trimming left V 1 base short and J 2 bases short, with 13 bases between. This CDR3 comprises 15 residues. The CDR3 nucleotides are TGTGCCAGCAGCTTGTCCCGGGCCAGAACCTACGAGCAGTACTTC. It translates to CASSLSRARTYEQYF.

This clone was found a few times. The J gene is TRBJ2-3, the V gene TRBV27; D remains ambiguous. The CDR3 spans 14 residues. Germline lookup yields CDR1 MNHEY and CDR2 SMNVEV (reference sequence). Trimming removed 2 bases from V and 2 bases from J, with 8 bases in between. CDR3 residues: CASSLVRPTDTQYF. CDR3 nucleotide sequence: TGTGCCAGCAGTTTAGTTCGGCCCACAGATACGCAGTATTTT.

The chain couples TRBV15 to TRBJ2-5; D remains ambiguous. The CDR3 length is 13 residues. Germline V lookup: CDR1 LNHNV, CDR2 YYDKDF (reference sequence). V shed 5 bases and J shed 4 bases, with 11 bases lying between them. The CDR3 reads CATSSGPRETQYF. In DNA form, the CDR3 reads TGTGCCACCAGCTCTGGGCCAAGAGAGACCCAGTACTTC. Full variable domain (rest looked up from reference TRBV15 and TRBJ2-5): DAMVIQNPRYQVTQFGKPVTLSCSQTLNHNVMYWYQQKSSQAPKLLFHYYDKDFNNEADTPDNFQSRRPNTSFCFLDIRSPGLGDTAMYLCATSSGPRETQYFGPGTRLLVL.

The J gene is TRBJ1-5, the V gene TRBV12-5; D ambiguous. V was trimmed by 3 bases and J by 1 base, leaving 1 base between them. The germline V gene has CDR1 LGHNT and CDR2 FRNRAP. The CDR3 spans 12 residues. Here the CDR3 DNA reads TGTGCTAGTGGTTTAAGCAATCAGCCCCAGCATTTT. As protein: CASGLSNQPQHF.

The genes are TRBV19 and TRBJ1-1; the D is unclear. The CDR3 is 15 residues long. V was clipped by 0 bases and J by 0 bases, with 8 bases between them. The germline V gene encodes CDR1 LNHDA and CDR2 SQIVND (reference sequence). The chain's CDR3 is CASSIEAGMNTEAFF. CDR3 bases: TGTGCCAGTAGTATAGAAGCGGGAATGAACACTGAAGCTTTCTTT.

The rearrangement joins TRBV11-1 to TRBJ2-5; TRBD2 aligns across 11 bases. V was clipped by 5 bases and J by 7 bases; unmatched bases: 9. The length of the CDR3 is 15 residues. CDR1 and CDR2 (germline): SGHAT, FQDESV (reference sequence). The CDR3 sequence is CASSIQTSGELTQYF. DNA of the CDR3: TGTGCCAGCAGCATTCAGACTAGCGGGGAGCTGACCCAGTACTTC.

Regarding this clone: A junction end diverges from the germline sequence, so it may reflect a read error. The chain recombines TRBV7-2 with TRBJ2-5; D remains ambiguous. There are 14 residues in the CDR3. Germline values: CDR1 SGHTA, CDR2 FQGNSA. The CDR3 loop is CASSPRRTQATQYF. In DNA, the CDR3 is TGTGCCAGCAGTCCTAGACGGACCCAAGCGACCCAGTACTTC.

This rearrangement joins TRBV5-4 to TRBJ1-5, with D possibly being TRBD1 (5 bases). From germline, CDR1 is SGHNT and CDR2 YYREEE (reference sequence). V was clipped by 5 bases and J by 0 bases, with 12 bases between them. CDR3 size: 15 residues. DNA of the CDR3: TGTGCCAGCAGTTCGGACATTAATAGCAATCAGCCCCAGCATTTT. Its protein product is CASSSDINSNQPQHF.

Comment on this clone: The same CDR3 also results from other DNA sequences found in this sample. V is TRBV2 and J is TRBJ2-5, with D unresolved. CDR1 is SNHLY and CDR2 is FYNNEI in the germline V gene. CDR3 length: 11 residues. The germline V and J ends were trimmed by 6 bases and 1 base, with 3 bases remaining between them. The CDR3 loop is CASSPQETQYF. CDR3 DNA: TGTGCCAGCAGCCCCCAAGAGACCCAGTACTTC.